This record covers a single TCR beta chain. Antigen unknown. The data derive from a study of memory CD4+ T cells and cytomegalovirus serostatus. The overall study: Of the healthy Belgian adults, 9 were CMV seropositive and 20 to 25 seronegative.

Data came from immunoSEQ multiplex PCR; TCRdb stores just in-frame clones and leaves some out. Of approximately 46,000 clones in the sample, 60% to 80% are singletons; the top ten hold 0.61%. Study observations and caveats: Suggested: most of the CMV-linked TCR signature lies in CD4+ memory cells. About two fifths of the roughly 150 known CMV-associated TCRbeta sequences appeared in CD4+ memory.

Single viable CD3+CD4+CD8-CD45RO+ cells were sorted as the memory CD4+ T cells. CMV serostatus came from serum IgG against pp150, pp28, p38, p52. CDR1 is DFQATT and CDR2 is SNEGSKA in the germline V gene (reference sequence). CDR3 size: 11 residues. With 5 bases removed from V and 3 bases from J, the gap between germline ends came to 7 bases. What was sequenced was memory CD4+ T cells from blood. The J gene is TRBJ1-2, the V gene TRBV20-1, with no clear D. The clonotype comes from an adult in good health and CMV-seronegative. CDR3 amino acids: CSAGPDYGYTF. In DNA, the CDR3 is TGCAGTGCTGGGCCCGACTATGGCTACACCTTC.